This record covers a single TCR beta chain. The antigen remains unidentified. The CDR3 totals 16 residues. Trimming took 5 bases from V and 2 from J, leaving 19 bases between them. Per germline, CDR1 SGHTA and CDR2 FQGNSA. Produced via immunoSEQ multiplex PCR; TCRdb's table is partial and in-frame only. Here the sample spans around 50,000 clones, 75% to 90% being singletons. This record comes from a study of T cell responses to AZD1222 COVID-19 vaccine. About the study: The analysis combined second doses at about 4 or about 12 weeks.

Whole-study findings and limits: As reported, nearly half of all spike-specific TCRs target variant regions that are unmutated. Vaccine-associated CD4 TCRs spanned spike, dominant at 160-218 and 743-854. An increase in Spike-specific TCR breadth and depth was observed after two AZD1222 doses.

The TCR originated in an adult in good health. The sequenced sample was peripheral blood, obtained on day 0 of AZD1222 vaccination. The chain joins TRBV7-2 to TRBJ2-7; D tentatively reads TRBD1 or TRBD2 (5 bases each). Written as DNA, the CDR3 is TGTGCCAGCAGCGCGACCCCCGGGACGGCAACCTACGAGCAGTACTTC. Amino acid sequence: CASSATPGTATYEQYF.